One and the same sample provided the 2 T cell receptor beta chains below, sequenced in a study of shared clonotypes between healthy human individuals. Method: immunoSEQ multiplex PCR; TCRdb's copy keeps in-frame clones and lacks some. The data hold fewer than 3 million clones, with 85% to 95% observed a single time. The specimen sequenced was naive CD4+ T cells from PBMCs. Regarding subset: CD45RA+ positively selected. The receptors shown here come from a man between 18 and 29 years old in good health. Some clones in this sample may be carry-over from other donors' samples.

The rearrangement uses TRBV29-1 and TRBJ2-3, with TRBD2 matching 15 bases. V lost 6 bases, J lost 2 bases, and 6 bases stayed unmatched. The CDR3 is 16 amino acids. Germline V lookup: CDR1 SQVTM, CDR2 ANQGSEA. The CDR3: CSVAGTSGRNTDTQYF. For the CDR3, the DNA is TGCAGCGTGGCCGGGACTAGCGGGAGGAACACAGATACGCAGTATTTT.

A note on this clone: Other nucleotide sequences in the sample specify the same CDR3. The DNA of the CDR3 is TGTGCCAGCAGTTCTCCGGGCACTGAAAAACTGTTTTTT. This gives the protein CASSSPGTEKLFF. The chain joins TRBV28 to TRBJ1-4; D unresolved. Germline loops: CDR1 MDHEN, CDR2 SYDVKM. The CDR3 runs 13 residues. V was cut by 4 bases and J by 7 bases, with 10 bases left in between.